The source of this T cell receptor beta chain is a study of control samples from healthy donors and cancer patients. Assay: immunoSEQ multiplex PCR; the TCRdb copy retains only in-frame clones and omits some. In the table there are 95,000 to 150,000 clones, roughly 88% of which are singletons. This clonotype was sampled from a man aged 40-55 years in good health. Sequencing was done on a sample of blood.

As DNA, the CDR3 is TGTGCCAGCAGTGGCGTAGCGGGGGTCGATTACAATGAGCAGTTCTTC. Residues: CASSGVAGVDYNEQFF. The chain couples TRBV6-4 to TRBJ2-1; 9 bases agree with TRBD2. Trimming removed 4 bases from V and 4 bases from J; junction bases left unmatched: 8. The CDR3 has 16 amino acids. Per the germline V gene, CDR1 is MRHNA and CDR2 is SNTAGT.